Listed below are T cell receptor beta chains from one sample, sequenced in a study of cytomegalovirus exposure and HLA in healthy donors. The table came from immunoSEQ multiplex PCR; TCRdb's copy has only in-frame clones and leaves some out. The sample lists roughly 90,000 clones; 80% were seen once. Material: PBMCs. Receptor source: a man under 40 in good health and CMV-seronegative. Each CDR3 is given with its conserved first and last residue. The D gene is left open where the match is weak. Some rows mark clone size as missing; the rest say once, few, many or name a class of expanded clone.

clone_size d_call cdr3_length j_call v_call cdr3_aa cdr3_nt
- - 15 TRBJ1-5 TRBV28 CASRSGRGSNQPQHF TGTGCCAGCAGGTCGGGGCGGGGGAGCAATCAGCCCCAGCATTTT
- TRBD2 20 TRBJ2-4 TRBV10-2 CASSEPLLAGGTLAKNIQYF TGCGCCAGCAGTGAACCCCTTCTAGCGGGAGGGACTTTAGCCAAAAACATTCAGTACTTC
few TRBD1 17 TRBJ1-2 TRBV19 CASGTGGIRTRDYGYTF TGTGCCTCGGGGACAGGGGGCATCAGGACTCGAGACTATGGCTACACCTTC
- - 15 TRBJ2-7 TRBV15 CATSPSGGDSYEQYF TGTGCCACCAGCCCGTCGGGCGGGGACTCTTACGAGCAGTACTTC
once - 14 TRBJ2-7 TRBV6-5 CASAPGSWADEQYF TGTGCCAGCGCCCCCGGTTCGTGGGCCGACGAGCAGTACTTC
- - 15 TRBJ2-7 TRBV5-1 CASSPTQGSVGEQYF TGCGCCAGCAGCCCCACCCAAGGGAGCGTCGGCGAGCAGTACTTC
- TRBD1 14 TRBJ2-5 TRBV7-2 CASSFGQGGETQYF TGTGCCAGCAGCTTTGGACAGGGGGGAGAGACCCAGTACTTC
- - 14 TRBJ2-7 TRBV27 CASSLDSGSYEQYF TGTGCCAGCAGTTTGGACAGCGGCTCCTACGAGCAGTACTTC
once - 15 TRBJ2-6 TRBV13 CASSLRGSGANVLTF TGTGCCAGCAGCTTAAGGGGCTCTGGGGCCAACGTCCTGACTTTC
- TRBD1 13 TRBJ1-1 TRBV6-5 CASSRQGWTEAFF TGTGCCAGCAGTAGACAGGGATGGACTGAAGCTTTCTTT
- TRBD1 15 TRBJ1-1 TRBV5-1 CASSLGTGGNTEAFF TGCGCCAGCAGCTTGGGGACAGGGGGTAACACTGAAGCTTTCTTT
once - 13 TRBJ2-1 TRBV7-2 CASSSPNGNEQFF TGTGCCAGCAGCTCACCTAATGGCAATGAGCAGTTCTTC
once TRBD2 13 TRBJ2-5 TRBV6-5 CASTAGDKETQYF TGTGCCAGCACAGCGGGGGATAAAGAGACCCAGTACTTC
- - 14 TRBJ2-3 TRBV9 CASPHGGRRDTQYF TGTGCCAGCCCCCATGGGGGGAGACGGGATACGCAGTATTTT
once - 14 TRBJ1-6 TRBV6-4 CASSEGGGFSPLHF TGTGCCAGCAGTGAGGGTGGGGGGTTCTCACCCCTCCACTTT
few - 13 TRBJ1-2 TRBV28 CASSLVAYRGYTF TGTGCCAGCAGTTTAGTCGCTTACCGGGGCTACACCTTC
- - 15 TRBJ1-2 TRBV4-3 CASSQDSWTDYGYTF TGCGCCAGCAGCCAAGATAGTTGGACAGACTATGGCTACACCTTC
few - 15 TRBJ2-2 TRBV6-4 CASSDSIRGSGELFF TGTGCCAGCAGTGACTCGATTAGGGGGTCCGGGGAGCTGTTTTTT
- - 13 TRBJ1-2 TRBV6-5 CASSYASGNGYTF TGTGCCAGCAGTTACGCGTCAGGGAATGGCTACACCTTC
- TRBD1 18 TRBJ1-2 TRBV30 CAWSRGRTGGREGYGYTF TGTGCCTGGAGCCGAGGAAGGACAGGGGGCCGCGAAGGCTATGGCTACACCTTC
- TRBD1 14 TRBJ2-2 TRBV5-6 CATNTGGVTGELFF TGTGCCACGAATACAGGGGGCGTCACCGGGGAGCTGTTTTTT
- - 17 TRBJ1-5 TRBV7-2 CASSLGQSFYSNQPQHF TGTGCCAGCAGCTTAGGACAGAGTTTTTATAGCAATCAGCCCCAGCATTTT
- - 15 TRBJ1-5 TRBV6-1 CASSLLGGIDQPQHF TGTGCCAGCAGCCTCCTGGGGGGGATTGATCAGCCCCAGCATTTT
medium-sized - 13 TRBJ1-1 TRBV6-4 CASSEQENTEAFF TGTGCCAGCAGTGAACAGGAGAACACTGAAGCTTTCTTT
once TRBD1 15 TRBJ1-4 TRBV30 CAWRPPGQANEKLFF TGTGCCTGGAGACCACCGGGACAGGCTAATGAAAAACTGTTTTTT
- - 13 TRBJ1-2 TRBV30 CAWHPDTLSSYTF TGTGCCTGGCATCCGGACACCCTCAGTAGTTACACCTTC